Listed below are T cell receptor beta chains from one sample, sequenced in a study of shared T cell receptors in the human thymus. Data came from immunoSEQ multiplex PCR; TCRdb stores just in-frame clones and leaves some out. The top ten clones hold over 0.008% of a sample with 630,000 or so clones, about 89% of them seen once. This sample also appeared in a second study, on human thymus T cells.

Sequenced sample: thymocytes. These receptors were collected from a boy under two years old with a congenital heart defect. The CDR3 runs from the conserved cysteine through the conserved F or W. A D gene is named only where the DNA matches it firmly. Clone size appears in some rows only: once, few, many, or a class for an expanded clone.

d_call,clone_size,v_call,j_call,cdr3_nt,cdr3_aa
.,.,TRBV10-1,TRBJ2-1,TGCGCCAGCAGTGAGTCGACGGCGGCCTCCTACAATGAGCAGTTCTTC,CASSESTAASYNEQFF
TRBD1,.,TRBV30,TRBJ1-5,TGTGCCTGGAACAGACAGGGGAGGTATCAGCCCCAGCATTTT,CAWNRQGRYQPQHF
.,.,TRBV4-3,TRBJ2-1,TGCGCCAGCAGCCAAGATATCAGGGTGTCCTCACACAATGAGCAGTTCTTC,CASSQDIRVSSHNEQFF
.,.,TRBV19,TRBJ2-2,TGTGCCAGTAGTCCTACAGGGATTTACACCGGGGAGCTGTTTTTT,CASSPTGIYTGELFF
.,.,TRBV6-6,TRBJ1-6,TGTGCCAGCACCGCAGTTTTAGGGGGGGATTCACCCCTCCACTTT,CASTAVLGGDSPLHF
TRBD2,.,TRBV5-1,TRBJ2-1,TGCGCCAGCAGCTTGGAGGCAGCGGGACCCTGCAATGAGCAGTTCTTC,CASSLEAAGPCNEQFF
.,.,TRBV30,TRBJ1-5,TGTGCCTGGAGTATAAGCAATCAGCCCCAGCATTTT,CAWSISNQPQHF
.,.,TRBV4-2,TRBJ2-2,TGTGCCAGCAGCCAAGAAGGGGCCTCCTCCGGGGAGCTGTTTTTT,CASSQEGASSGELFF
.,.,TRBV19,TRBJ1-6,TGTGCCAGTAGTATTCCGTTTTCACCCCTCCACTTT,CASSIPFSPLHF
.,.,TRBV5-5,TRBJ2-4,TGTGCCAGCAGCTTCGGGGGTTCCCTAGCCAAAAACATTCAGTACTTC,CASSFGGSLAKNIQYF
TRBD1,.,TRBV4-3,TRBJ1-1,TGCGCCAGCAGCCACGTGGGACAGAATAACACTGAAGCTTTCTTT,CASSHVGQNNTEAFF
TRBD2,.,TRBV6-1,TRBJ2-7,TGTGCCAGCGTCTCTCGGACTAGCGTCTACGAGCAGTACTTC,CASVSRTSVYEQYF
TRBD1,once,TRBV9,TRBJ1-4,TGTGCCAGCAGCCAGGGGACAGGGGTTGAAAAACTGTTTTTT,CASSQGTGVEKLFF
TRBD1,once,TRBV30,TRBJ1-2,TGTGCCTGGAGTAAAGGACAGGTCTATGGCTACACCTTC,CAWSKGQVYGYTF
TRBD2,.,TRBV27,TRBJ2-7,TGTGCCAGCAGTTTATCCTCCGCGTCGGGGAGGGCCTACTACGAGCAGTACTTC,CASSLSSASGRAYYEQYF
TRBD1,.,TRBV27,TRBJ2-7,TGTGCCAGCAGTTTAAAAGGGGGGACAGGGACCGATTCCTACGAGCAGTACTTC,CASSLKGGTGTDSYEQYF
TRBD2,.,TRBV14,TRBJ2-7,TGTGCCAGCAGCCTCCACCAAAGCGGGGGCCTCTCCTACGAGCAGTACTTC,CASSLHQSGGLSYEQYF
.,.,TRBV28,TRBJ1-6,TGTGCCAGCAGTCCCCGGGAGTATAATTCACCCCTCCACTTT,CASSPREYNSPLHF
TRBD2,.,TRBV14,TRBJ2-7,TGTGCCAGCAGCCAAGGCCCCTTTGGTCAGGCGGGAGGTGTTTACGAGCAGTACTTC,CASSQGPFGQAGGVYEQYF
TRBD1,.,TRBV28,TRBJ2-2,TGTGCCAGCAGTTTCCTCCCACCTACAGGGGGCGGGGAGCTGTTTTTT,CASSFLPPTGGGELFF
TRBD1,.,TRBV18,TRBJ2-7,TGTGCCAGCTCACCCCAACGGACAGGGAGCTACGAGCAGTACTTC,CASSPQRTGSYEQYF
TRBD2,few,TRBV6-5,TRBJ2-1,TGTGCCAGCAGTTACTCTCTAGCGGGAGTGGCGGAGCAGTTCTTC,CASSYSLAGVAEQFF
TRBD1,.,TRBV4-3,TRBJ1-5,TGCGCCAGCAGCCAAGATGTTAAAGGGACAGGGCTTTATCAGCCCCAGCATTTT,CASSQDVKGTGLYQPQHF
.,.,TRBV6-5,TRBJ2-3,TGTGCCAGCAGTTACGCAGGGCCCCGCACAGATACGCAGTATTTT,CASSYAGPRTDTQYF
TRBD2,few,TRBV4-1,TRBJ2-7,TGCGCCAGCAGCCTGGGACTAGCGGGAGCCGCCCCACCCTACGAGCAGTACTTC,CASSLGLAGAAPPYEQYF
TRBD1,.,TRBV7-9,TRBJ1-2,TGTGCCAGCAGCTTAGGTTGGGGACAGGGGGCTAACTATGGCTACACCTTC,CASSLGWGQGANYGYTF
.,once,TRBV7-9,TRBJ1-1,TGTGCCAGCAGCTTAAGAGGGCCCCCCTCTGAAGCTTTCTTT,CASSLRGPPSEAFF
.,.,TRBV4-1,TRBJ1-4,TGCGCCAGCAGCCCGCGATATACCTCAGGGAAGGCCAGCCTTAATGAAAAACTGTTTTTT,CASSPRYTSGKASLNEKLFF
TRBD1,few,TRBV11-2,TRBJ2-4,TGTGCCAGCAGCTTAGATTTAGACAGGGGCCGAGGGATGGCCAAAAACATTCAGTACTTC,CASSLDLDRGRGMAKNIQYF
.,.,TRBV6-5,TRBJ2-3,TGTGCCAGCAGTTACCCTAGTTCAGATACGCAGTATTTT,CASSYPSSDTQYF
TRBD2,.,TRBV19,TRBJ2-7,TGTGCCAGTAGTATCTTTGGCGGGAGATACGAGCAGTACTTC,CASSIFGGRYEQYF
TRBD2,.,TRBV5-3,TRBJ2-1,TGTGCCAGAAGCCATGGGACTAGCGGGGGATACAATGAGCAGTTCTTC,CARSHGTSGGYNEQFF
.,.,TRBV29-1,TRBJ2-2,TGCAGCGTTGATTACCCCACACCCGAGAGGAGGGCGAACACCGGGGAGCTGTTTTTT,CSVDYPTPERRANTGELFF
.,.,TRBV19,TRBJ2-1,TGTGCCAGTAGTATATCGCCTGATGGGGCTCGGGAGCAGTTCTTC,CASSISPDGAREQFF
.,.,TRBV21-1,TRBJ2-7,TGTGCCAGCAGCAACCGGGACAGGGATATTGACGAGCAGTACTTC,CASSNRDRDIDEQYF
TRBD1,.,TRBV6-1,TRBJ2-7,TGTGCCAGCAGTGACCGACAGGGGGCGCGACACGAGCAGTACTTC,CASSDRQGARHEQYF
TRBD2,.,TRBV2,TRBJ2-7,TGTGCCAGCAGTGTTGGGGTAGCGGGAGACGAGCAGTACTTC,CASSVGVAGDEQYF
.,.,TRBV29-1,TRBJ2-5,TGCAGCGTTGGGGTTACGGGCCAAGAGACCCAGTACTTC,CSVGVTGQETQYF
.,.,TRBV9,TRBJ2-3,TGTGCCAGCAGCCCTCCCGGGACTTCTAGCACAGATACGCAGTATTTT,CASSPPGTSSTDTQYF
TRBD1,few,TRBV9,TRBJ1-1,TGTGCCAGCAGCCCCAAGACGGACAGGCGCTTCGGCACTGAAGCTTTCTTT,CASSPKTDRRFGTEAFF
TRBD2,.,TRBV14,TRBJ2-3,TGTGCCAGCAGCCAAGATTCCCTCCCATCTAGCGGGGGCACAGATACGCAGTATTTT,CASSQDSLPSSGGTDTQYF
.,.,TRBV4-3,TRBJ2-3,TGCGCCAGCAGCAGGCGGGACAGCACAGATACGCAGTATTTT,CASSRRDSTDTQYF
.,few,TRBV7-2,TRBJ2-1,TGTGCCAGCAGCACCTCGGACCGGCGGGATGAGCAGTTCTTC,CASSTSDRRDEQFF
TRBD1,.,TRBV9,TRBJ2-7,TGTGCCAGCAGCGTCGGACAGGGAACCTACGAGCAGTACTTC,CASSVGQGTYEQYF
TRBD1,.,TRBV27,TRBJ1-2,TGTGCCAGCAGTTTATCGGGGGGGTTCCCGGACAGGGACTATGGCTACACCTTC,CASSLSGGFPDRDYGYTF
TRBD2,once,TRBV2,TRBJ2-7,TGTGCCAGCAGTGAAGTGGCGGGGGGCTACTTC,CASSEVAGGYF
TRBD2,.,TRBV10-3,TRBJ2-7,TGTGCCATCAGTGCGGCTAGCGGGGGATACGAGCAGTACTTC,CAISAASGGYEQYF
.,.,TRBV4-3,TRBJ1-1,TGCGCCAGCAGCCAAGATCGCCCAGGTCCGAACACTGAAGCTTTCTTT,CASSQDRPGPNTEAFF